A selection of T cell receptor beta chains follows, all from one sample in a study of monozygotic twins with inflammatory bowel disease. TCRdb re-called the 5' RACE reads and catalogs CDR3 proteins one per entry, DNA excluded. The listing records 300,000 to 400,000 distinct CDR3 sequences. What was sequenced was blood. The receptors were sampled from a human donor with ulcerative colitis or Crohn's disease, or a healthy co-twin of an affected twin (not recorded which). CDR3s include the opening cysteine and the closing phenylalanine or tryptophan.

j_gene | v_gene | len | CDR3aa
TRBJ2-5 | TRBV27 | 13 | CASRGHNEETQYF
TRBJ1-3 | TRBV11-1 | 19 | CASSPDAGTGFRSGNTIYF
TRBJ2-7 | TRBV5-1 | 14 | CASSLFGAGYEQYF
TRBJ1-2 | TRBV20-1 | 16 | CSARDPLGRVKYGYTF
TRBJ1-6 | TRBV15 | 18 | CATSTRTRGQAPLSPLHF
TRBJ2-7 | TRBV24-1 | 16 | CATSDSVRDYSYEQYF
TRBJ1-6 | TRBV7-2 | 15 | CASSLMTDYNSPLHF
TRBJ1-6 | TRBV20-1 | 15 | CSARGSSSYNSPLHF
TRBJ2-7 | TRBV20-1 | 15 | CSARDLTELTIEQYF
TRBJ2-3 | TRBV5-1 | 18 | CASSWGWDSSTSTDTQYF
TRBJ2-1 | TRBV19 | 16 | CASRREASRSYNEQFF
TRBJ2-5 | TRBV7-8 | 17 | CASSPRQGANLQETQYF
TRBJ2-7 | TRBV2 | 14 | CASTAGTSGYEQYF
TRBJ2-2 | TRBV7-3 | 15 | CASSLWSGDTGELFF
TRBJ2-3 | TRBV5-4 | 17 | CASSSGTSGGAWDTQYF
TRBJ1-4 | TRBV20-1 | 14 | CSAREGTGREKLFF
TRBJ2-1 | TRBV20-1 | 14 | CSARLRRSDNEQFF
TRBJ2-5 | TRBV12-3/TRBV12-4 | 14 | CASRLTGVRETQYF
TRBJ2-3 | TRBV6-1 | 16 | CASSRTGRPGTDTQYF
TRBJ2-1 | TRBV5-1 | 14 | CASSSLAGAADQFF
TRBJ2-7 | TRBV19 | 15 | CASSSAGAASYEQYF
TRBJ2-3 | TRBV6-1 | 15 | CASMRDRRGTDTQYF
TRBJ2-3 | TRBV30 | 12 | CAWSVRSGTQYF
TRBJ1-5 | TRBV6-2/TRBV6-3 | 16 | CASSLPGQVSNQPQHF
TRBJ1-2 | TRBV20-1 | 15 | CSARVGTGLGYGYTF
TRBJ1-5 | TRBV20-1 | 15 | CSAQKARGFSQPQHF
TRBJ2-7 | TRBV12-3/TRBV12-4 | 14 | CASNSGPMVYEQYF
TRBJ2-1 | TRBV29-1 | 15 | CSVEVSWEAYNEQFF